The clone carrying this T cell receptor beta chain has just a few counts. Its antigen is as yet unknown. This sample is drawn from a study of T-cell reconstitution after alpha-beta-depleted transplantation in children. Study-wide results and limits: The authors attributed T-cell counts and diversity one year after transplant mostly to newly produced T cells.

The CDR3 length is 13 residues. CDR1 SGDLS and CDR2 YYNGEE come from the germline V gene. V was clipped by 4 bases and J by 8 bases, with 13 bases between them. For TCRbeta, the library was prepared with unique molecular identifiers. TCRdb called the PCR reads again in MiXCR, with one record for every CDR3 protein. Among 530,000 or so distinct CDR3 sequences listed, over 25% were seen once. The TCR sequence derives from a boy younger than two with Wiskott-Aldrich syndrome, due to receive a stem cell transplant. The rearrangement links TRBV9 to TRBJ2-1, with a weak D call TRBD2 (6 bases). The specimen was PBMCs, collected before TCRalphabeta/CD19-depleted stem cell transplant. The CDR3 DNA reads TGTGCCAGCAGCTGGGACTTTCTGGATGAGCAGTTCTTC. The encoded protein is CASSWDFLDEQFF.